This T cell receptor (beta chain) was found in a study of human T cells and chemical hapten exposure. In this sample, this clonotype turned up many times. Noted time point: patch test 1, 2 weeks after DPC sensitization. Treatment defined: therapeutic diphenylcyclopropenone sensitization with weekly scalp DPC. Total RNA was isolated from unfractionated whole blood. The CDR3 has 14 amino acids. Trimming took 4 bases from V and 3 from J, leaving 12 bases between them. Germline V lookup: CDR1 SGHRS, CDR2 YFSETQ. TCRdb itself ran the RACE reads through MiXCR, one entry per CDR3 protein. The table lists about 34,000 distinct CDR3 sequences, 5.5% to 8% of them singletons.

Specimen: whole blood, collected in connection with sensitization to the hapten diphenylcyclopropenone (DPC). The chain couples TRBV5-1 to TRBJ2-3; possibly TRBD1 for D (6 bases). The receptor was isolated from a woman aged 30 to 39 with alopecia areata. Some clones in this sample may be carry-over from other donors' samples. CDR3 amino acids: CASSTRQVTDTQYF. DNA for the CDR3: TGCGCCAGCAGCACCCGACAGGTTACAGATACGCAGTATTTT. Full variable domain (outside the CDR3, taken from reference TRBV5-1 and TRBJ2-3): KAGVTQTPRYLIKTRGQQVTLSCSPISGHRSVSWYQQTPGQGLQFLFEYFSETQRNKGNFPGRFSGRQFSNSRSEMNVSTLELGDSALYLCASSTRQVTDTQYFGPGTRLTVL.